This TCR beta chain was obtained from a study of cytotoxic CD8 clonotypes in ibrutinib-treated CLL. The overall study: Samples yielded averages of some 240,000 productive templates and 75,000 to 95,000 productive rearrangements. Study conclusions and caveats: Clonality went up at ibrutinib response and then declined back toward baseline at progression.

Some clones are missing from TCRdb's copy, which holds only in-frame ones; the method was immunoSEQ multiplex PCR. The table shows 150,000 or so clones, with approximately 80% occurring only once. From cryopreserved PBMCs came 2 to 2.5 micrograms of genomic DNA used for TCR beta libraries. This clone came up once. The target antigen is unknown. This material consisted of PBMCs, taken after 36 months of ibrutinib treatment. This sequence originates from a human donor with chronic lymphocytic leukemia.

The CDR3 coding sequence is TGTGCCACCAGCAGACAAGGGAGGCCGAGCACAGATACGCAGTATTTT. Amino acid sequence: CATSRQGRPSTDTQYF. The genes are TRBV15 and TRBJ2-3; weak D call: TRBD2 (6 bases). The germline V gene encodes CDR1 LNHNV and CDR2 YYDKDF (reference sequence). CDR3 length: 16 residues. Trimming removed 2 bases from V and 0 bases from J, with 12 bases in between.